This record covers a single T cell receptor beta chain. This clonotype was picked up many times. Its antigen is not yet known. No much larger clone is present one base from it, and per-base qualities are unavailable. The library was obtained by RACE. Sequenced on a NextSeq 500. During library preparation, unique molecular identifiers were attached to individual cDNA molecules so that TCRs could be counted in a quantitative, reproducible way. From each blood RNA sample, both TCR alpha and TCR beta chains were sequenced. In the authors' own workflow: The median number of TCRs per sample was around 100,000, ranging from roughly 20,000 to 690,600. The Decombinator software suite was used to annotate V, J and CDR3 in the TCR reads. For the PS versus PT1 abundance plots, all samples were subsampled to the same number of TCRs (28,000). TCRs were defined as expanded if absent before sensitization and observed at least eight times at the 2-week time point. The public reads were reprocessed in TCRdb via fastp at Q25 and MiXCR, keeping in-frame beta chains. For every CDR3 protein sequence, its rows merge into one entry that carries the most common genes and DNA. The V and J calls follow TCRdb's processing rather than the paper's. This sample holds some 99,000 distinct CDR3 sequences; approximately 8.8% were observed only once. The ten largest clones take up more than 3% of the sample.

Inclusive of the bounding cysteine and phenylalanine, the CDR3 is 17 residues long. Just the 51-base CDR3 DNA is kept, in frame starting at base 1. V is cut by 0 bases and J by 0 bases, and the space between the germline ends is 10 bases. CDR1 and CDR2 (SGHDT, YYEEEE) derive from the germline V gene. The data derive from a study of human T cells and chemical hapten exposure (dated by TCRdb to the early 2020s). For the wider study: For sensitization, 2% DPC in acetone was applied to a roughly 2 cm by roughly 2 cm area of upper inner arm skin. The libraries were sequenced as a pool, and the TCR yield per sample differed mostly because of small variations in library volumes within the pool. Peripheral blood TCR repertoire changes were tracked in vivo in alopecia patients during primary and secondary sensitization to the hapten diphenylcyclopropenone (DPC). Most of the patients in the cohort were female, and the cohort covered alopecia areata with under or over 50% scalp involvement, alopecia totalis and alopecia universalis. Throughout the roughly 25-week study period, patients were also given weekly therapeutic DPC doses on the scalp. Patch testing on the upper back used Finn chambers containing 0.01% DPC, with scoring done after 6 days according to International Contact Dermatitis Research Group standards. For TCR sequencing, blood came from 25 to 30 alopecia patients at anywhere from one to four time points (pre-sensitization, 2, 6 and 24 weeks). Blood was sampled from patients pre-sensitization (week 0) and at 2, 6 and about 24 weeks after DPC sensitization.

The sample's time point, from its label and the paper: patch test 2, 6 weeks after DPC sensitization. The treatment or condition label on this specimen signifies: therapeutic diphenylcyclopropenone sensitization with weekly scalp DPC. At each patch-test visit, blood was drawn before the patch test was applied. Patients were eligible if aged 18 to 70, diagnosed with alopecia and judged suitable for DPC therapy, and pregnant patients were excluded. Total RNA was extracted from unfractionated whole blood collected in Tempus Blood RNA tubes. The investigation overall reported the following: Patch test score correlated positively with the number of PT1 expanded TCRs, reaching significance at thresholds 8, 16 and 32 but not at 4. All patients had alopecia, a presumed autoimmune disease, so their immune response might differ from that of healthy individuals. DPC sensitization did not change the number of TCRs with a frequency above 1 in 1000, and there was no evidence of changes in global repertoire structure. Repeated subsampling changed both the strength of the expansion versus patch-test correlation and the threshold at which that correlation became significant. Expanded TCRs formed significantly more large CDR3 similarity clusters than pre-sensitization or healthy control sets, consistent with antigen-driven responses.

The rearrangement combines TRBV5-6 with TRBJ2-6; there is no confident call for the D gene. This receptor was obtained from a woman in her 40s with alopecia areata. Some clones in this sample may be carry-over from other donors' samples. The sample in question was whole blood, obtained in connection with sensitization to the hapten diphenylcyclopropenone (DPC). The DNA sequence follows: TGTGCCAGCAGCTTGGTGGTCAGTTCCTCTGGGGCCAACGTCCTGACTTTC. This yields the protein CASSLVVSSSGANVLTF.